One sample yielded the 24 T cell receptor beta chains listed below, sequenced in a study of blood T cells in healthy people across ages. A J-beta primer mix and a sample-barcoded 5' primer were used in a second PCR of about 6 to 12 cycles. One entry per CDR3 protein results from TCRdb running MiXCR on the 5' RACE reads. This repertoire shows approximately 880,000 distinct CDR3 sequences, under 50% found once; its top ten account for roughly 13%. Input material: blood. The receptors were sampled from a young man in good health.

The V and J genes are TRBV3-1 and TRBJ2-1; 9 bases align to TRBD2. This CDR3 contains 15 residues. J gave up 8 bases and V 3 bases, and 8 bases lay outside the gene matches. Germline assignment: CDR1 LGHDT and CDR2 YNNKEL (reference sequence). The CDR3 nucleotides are TGTGCCAGCAGCCATTGGACAGGCGGGGGGGATGAGCAGTTCTTC. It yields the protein CASSHWTGGGDEQFF.

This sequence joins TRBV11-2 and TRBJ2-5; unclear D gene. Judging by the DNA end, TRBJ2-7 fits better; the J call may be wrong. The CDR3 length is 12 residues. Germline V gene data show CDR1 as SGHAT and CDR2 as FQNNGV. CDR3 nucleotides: TGTGCCAGCACATCCTCCGAACGCGAGCAGTACTTC. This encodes CASTSSEREQYF.

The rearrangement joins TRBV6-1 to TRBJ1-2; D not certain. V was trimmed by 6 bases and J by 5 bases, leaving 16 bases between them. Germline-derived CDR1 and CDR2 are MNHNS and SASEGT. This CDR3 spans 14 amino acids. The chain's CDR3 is CASSQTEPKYGYTF. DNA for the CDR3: TGTGCCAGCAGCCAAACGGAGCCCAAGTATGGCTACACCTTC.

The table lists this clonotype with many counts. Written as DNA, the CDR3 is TGTGCCAGCAGCTTCGGGGGGGGGATTGCGGATACGCAGTATTTT. It yields the protein CASSFGGGIADTQYF. The J gene is TRBJ2-3, the V gene TRBV7-2; 8 bases match TRBD2. Germline CDR1 and CDR2: SGHTA and FQGNSA. The CDR3 has 15 amino acids. V trimming: 3 bases; J trimming: 6 bases; junction bases outside the gene matches: 8.

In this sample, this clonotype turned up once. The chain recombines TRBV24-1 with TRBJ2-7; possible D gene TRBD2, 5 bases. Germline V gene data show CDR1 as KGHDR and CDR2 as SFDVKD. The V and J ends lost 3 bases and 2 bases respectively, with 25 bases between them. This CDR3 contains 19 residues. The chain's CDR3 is CATSDLDFGVRAPPYEQYF. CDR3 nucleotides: TGTGCCACCAGTGATCTTGACTTTGGGGTGAGGGCCCCCCCCTACGAGCAGTACTTC.

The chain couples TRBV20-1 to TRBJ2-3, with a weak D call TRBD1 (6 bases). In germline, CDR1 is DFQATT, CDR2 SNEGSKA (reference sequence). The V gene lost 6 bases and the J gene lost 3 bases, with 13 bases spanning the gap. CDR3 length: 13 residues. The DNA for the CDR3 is TGCAGTGCCATAGGGGGTCCTACAGATACGCAGTATTTT. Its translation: CSAIGGPTDTQYF.

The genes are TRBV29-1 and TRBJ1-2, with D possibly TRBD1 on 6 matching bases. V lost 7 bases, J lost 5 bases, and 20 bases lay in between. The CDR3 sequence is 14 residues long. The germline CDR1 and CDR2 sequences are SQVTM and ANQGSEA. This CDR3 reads CSALPQGLGYGYTF. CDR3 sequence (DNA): TGCAGCGCCCTACCCCAGGGGCTAGGTTATGGCTACACCTTC.

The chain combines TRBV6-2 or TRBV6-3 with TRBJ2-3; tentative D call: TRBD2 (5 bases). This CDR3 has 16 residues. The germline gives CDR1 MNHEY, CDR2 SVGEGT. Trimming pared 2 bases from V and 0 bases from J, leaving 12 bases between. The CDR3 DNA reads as TGTGCCAGCAGTTACGGCGAACGGGGAAGCACAGATACGCAGTATTTT. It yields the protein CASSYGERGSTDTQYF.

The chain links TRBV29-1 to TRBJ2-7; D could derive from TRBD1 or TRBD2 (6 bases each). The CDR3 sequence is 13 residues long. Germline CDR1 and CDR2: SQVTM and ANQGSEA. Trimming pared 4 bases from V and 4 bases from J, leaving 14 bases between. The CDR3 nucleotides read TGCAGCGTTGCCGCCGGGGGCGAGTACGAGCAGTACTTC. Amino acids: CSVAAGGEYEQYF.

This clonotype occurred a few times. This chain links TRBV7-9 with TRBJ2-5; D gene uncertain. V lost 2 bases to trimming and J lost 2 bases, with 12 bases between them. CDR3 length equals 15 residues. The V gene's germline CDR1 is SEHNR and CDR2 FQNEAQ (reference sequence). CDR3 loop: CASSLPAFIQETQYF. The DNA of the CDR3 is TGTGCCAGCAGCTTACCTGCTTTTATACAAGAGACCCAGTACTTC.

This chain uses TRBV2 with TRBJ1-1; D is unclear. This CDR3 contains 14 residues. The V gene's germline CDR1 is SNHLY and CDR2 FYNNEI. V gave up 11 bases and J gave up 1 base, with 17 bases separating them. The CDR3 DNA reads TGTGCCGCCAAAAACCTATTATCGAACACTGAAGCTTTCTTT. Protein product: CAAKNLLSNTEAFF.

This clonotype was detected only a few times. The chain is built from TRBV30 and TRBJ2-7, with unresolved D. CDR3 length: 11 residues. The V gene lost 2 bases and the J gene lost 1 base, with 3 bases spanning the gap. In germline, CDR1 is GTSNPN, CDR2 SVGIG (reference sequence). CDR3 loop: CAWSRSYEQYF. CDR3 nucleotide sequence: TGTGCCTGGAGTAGGTCCTACGAGCAGTACTTC.

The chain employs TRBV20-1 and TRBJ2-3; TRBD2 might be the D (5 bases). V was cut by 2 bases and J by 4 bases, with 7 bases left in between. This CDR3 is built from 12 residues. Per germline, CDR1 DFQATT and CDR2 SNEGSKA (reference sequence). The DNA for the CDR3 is TGCAGTGCTAGACACGGGGCAGATACGCAGTATTTT. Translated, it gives CSARHGADTQYF.

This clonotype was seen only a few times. The CDR3 region is CASSSRDRGTGEAFF. CDR3 nucleotides: TGTGCCAGCAGCTCCAGGGACAGGGGTACGGGGGAAGCTTTCTTT. This chain links TRBV7-9 with TRBJ1-1; 10 bases match TRBD1. Germline values: CDR1 SEHNR, CDR2 FQNEAQ (reference sequence). The V gene end was trimmed by 4 bases and the J gene end by 8 bases; junction bases not matched to a gene: 10. The CDR3 runs 15 residues.

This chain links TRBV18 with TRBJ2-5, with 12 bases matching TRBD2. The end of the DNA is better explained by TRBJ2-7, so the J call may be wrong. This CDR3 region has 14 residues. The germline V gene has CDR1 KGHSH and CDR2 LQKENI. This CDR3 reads CASSEGLAGNEQYF. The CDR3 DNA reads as TGTGCCAGCTCAGAGGGACTAGCGGGTAACGAGCAGTACTTC.

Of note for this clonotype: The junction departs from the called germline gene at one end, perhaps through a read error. CDR3 in amino acids: CAGSLPGRGYEQYF. In DNA form, the CDR3 reads TGTGCCGGCAGTTTACCAGGGAGGGGATACGAGCAGTACTTC. The V and J genes are TRBV28 and TRBJ2-7; the match to TRBD2 covers 7 bases. Germline assignment: CDR1 MDHEN and CDR2 SYDVKM. CDR3 length: 14 residues.

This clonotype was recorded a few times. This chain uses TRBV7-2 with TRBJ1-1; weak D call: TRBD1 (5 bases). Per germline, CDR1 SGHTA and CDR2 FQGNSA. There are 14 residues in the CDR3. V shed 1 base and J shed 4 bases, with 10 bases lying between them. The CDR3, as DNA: TGTGCCAGCAGCTTAGACTGGGGGGGCACTGAAGCTTTCTTT. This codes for CASSLDWGGTEAFF.

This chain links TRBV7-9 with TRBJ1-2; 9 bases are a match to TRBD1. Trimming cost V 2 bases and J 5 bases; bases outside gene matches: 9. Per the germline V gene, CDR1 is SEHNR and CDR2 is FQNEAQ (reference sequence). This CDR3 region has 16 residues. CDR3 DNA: TGTGCCAGCAGCTTAACGGGACAGGGTTTCGGTTATGGCTACACCTTC. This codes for CASSLTGQGFGYGYTF.

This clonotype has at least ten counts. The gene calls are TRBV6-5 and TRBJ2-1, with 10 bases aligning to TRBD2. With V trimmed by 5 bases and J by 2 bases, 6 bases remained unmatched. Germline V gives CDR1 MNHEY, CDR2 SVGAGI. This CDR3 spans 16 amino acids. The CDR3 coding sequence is TGTGCCAGCAGTCTACTAGCGGGGTTTGCCTACAATGAGCAGTTCTTC. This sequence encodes CASSLLAGFAYNEQFF.

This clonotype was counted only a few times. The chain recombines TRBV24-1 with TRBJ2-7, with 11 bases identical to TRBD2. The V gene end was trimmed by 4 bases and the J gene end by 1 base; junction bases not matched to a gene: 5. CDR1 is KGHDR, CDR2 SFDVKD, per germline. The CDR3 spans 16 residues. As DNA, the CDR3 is TGTGCCACCAGTGACCCCGGGACTAGCGGTTCCTACGAGCAGTACTTC. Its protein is CATSDPGTSGSYEQYF.

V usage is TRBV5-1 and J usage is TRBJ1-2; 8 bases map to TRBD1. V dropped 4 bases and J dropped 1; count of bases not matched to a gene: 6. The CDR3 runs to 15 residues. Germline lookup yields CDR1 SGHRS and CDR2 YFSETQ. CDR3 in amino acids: CASSLAGGRNYGYTF. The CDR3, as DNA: TGCGCCAGCAGCCTCGCAGGGGGCCGTAACTATGGCTACACCTTC.

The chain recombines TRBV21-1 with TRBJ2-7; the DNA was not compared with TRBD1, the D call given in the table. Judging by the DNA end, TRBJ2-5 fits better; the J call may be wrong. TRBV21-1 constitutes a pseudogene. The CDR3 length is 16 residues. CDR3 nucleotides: TGTGCCAGCAGCGAAAGTCCAATACAGGGGCACGAGACCCAGTACTTC. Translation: CASSESPIQGHETQYF.

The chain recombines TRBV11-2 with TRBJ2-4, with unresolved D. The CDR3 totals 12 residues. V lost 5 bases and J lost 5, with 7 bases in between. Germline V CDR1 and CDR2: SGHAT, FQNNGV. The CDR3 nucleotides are TGTGCCAGCAGCCCACTCGAAAACATTCAGTACTTC. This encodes CASSPLENIQYF.

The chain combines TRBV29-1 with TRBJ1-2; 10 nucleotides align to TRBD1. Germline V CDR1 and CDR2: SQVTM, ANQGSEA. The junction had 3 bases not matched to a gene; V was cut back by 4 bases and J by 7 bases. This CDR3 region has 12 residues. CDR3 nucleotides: TGCAGCGTTGGACAGGGGGCGACTGGCTACACCTTC. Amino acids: CSVGQGATGYTF.